This TCR beta chain came from a study of vaccination and CD4 T cells after COVID-19. As for the study in general: Convalescent patients gave post-COVID blood a median approximately 94 days post-diagnosis, range 35 to 161. Study findings and constraints: In median terms, SARS-CoV-2-reactive clonotypes went from approximately 21 to 40, a nonsignificant rise.

Treatment noted: approximately 10-day PBMC culture with coronavirus spike peptide pools or control peptides (ViraFEST assay). Positive tests by PCR, dated March to December 2020, predated US Alpha, Beta and Delta variants. Trimming left V 5 bases short and J 2 bases short, with 12 bases between. The CDR3 runs 14 residues. Germline CDR1 is MNHNS and CDR2 is SASEGT. The Oncomine TCR Beta short-read assay sequenced DNA from cultured CD4+ T cells. The genomic DNA was obtained from cultured CD4+ T cells by extraction with the QIAamp micro DNA kit. Using its own MiXCR run on the PCR reads, TCRdb lists one record per CDR3 protein. This sample has 12,000 to 15,000 distinct CDR3 sequences, with 40% to 65% found just once. This clonotype was found a few times. The antigen remains undetermined.

The sequencing used CD4+ T cells from blood, cultured in vitro, collected before SARS-CoV-2 vaccination. The rearrangement links TRBV6-1 to TRBJ1-2; possible D gene TRBD1, 6 bases. The clonotype originates from a human donor who had recovered from COVID-19. The CDR3 DNA reads as TGTGCCAGCAGTAACCAACAGGGAAACTATGGCTACACCTTC. Its protein is CASSNQQGNYGYTF.